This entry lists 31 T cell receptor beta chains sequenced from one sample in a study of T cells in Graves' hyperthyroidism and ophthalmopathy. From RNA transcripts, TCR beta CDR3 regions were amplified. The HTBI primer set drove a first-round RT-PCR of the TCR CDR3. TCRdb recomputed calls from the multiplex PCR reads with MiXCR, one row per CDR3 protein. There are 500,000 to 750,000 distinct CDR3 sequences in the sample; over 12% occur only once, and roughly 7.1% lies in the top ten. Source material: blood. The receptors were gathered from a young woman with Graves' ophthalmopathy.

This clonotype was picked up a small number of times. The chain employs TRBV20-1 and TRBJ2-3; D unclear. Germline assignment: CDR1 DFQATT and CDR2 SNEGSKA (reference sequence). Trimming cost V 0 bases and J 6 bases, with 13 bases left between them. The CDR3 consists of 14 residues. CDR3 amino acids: CSARDHGSADTQYF. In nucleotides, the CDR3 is TGCAGTGCTAGAGACCATGGTTCTGCGGATACGCAGTATTTT.

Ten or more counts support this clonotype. The CDR3 is CASSGVTQRGSSYEQYF. The CDR3 DNA follows: TGTGCCAGCAGTGGGGTCACTCAGCGGGGCAGCTCCTACGAGCAGTACTTC. The chain links TRBV28 to TRBJ2-7; 7 bases map to TRBD2. The CDR3 sequence is 17 residues long. From germline, CDR1 is MDHEN and CDR2 SYDVKM. J lost 0 bases, V lost 5 bases, and 13 bases had no gene match.

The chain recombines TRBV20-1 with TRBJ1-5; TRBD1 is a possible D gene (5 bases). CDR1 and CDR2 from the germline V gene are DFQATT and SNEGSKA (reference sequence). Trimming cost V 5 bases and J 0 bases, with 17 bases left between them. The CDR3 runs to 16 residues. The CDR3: CSARAGTELSNQPQHF. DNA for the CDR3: TGCAGTGCTCGCGCTGGGACCGAGCTTAGCAATCAGCCCCAGCATTTT.

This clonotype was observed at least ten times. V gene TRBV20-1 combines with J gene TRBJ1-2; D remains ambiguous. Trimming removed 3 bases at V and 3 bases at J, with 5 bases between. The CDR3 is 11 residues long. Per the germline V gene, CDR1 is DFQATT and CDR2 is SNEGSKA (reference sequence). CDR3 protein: CSAREDYGYTF. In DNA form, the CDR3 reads TGCAGTGCTAGGGAGGACTATGGCTACACCTTC.

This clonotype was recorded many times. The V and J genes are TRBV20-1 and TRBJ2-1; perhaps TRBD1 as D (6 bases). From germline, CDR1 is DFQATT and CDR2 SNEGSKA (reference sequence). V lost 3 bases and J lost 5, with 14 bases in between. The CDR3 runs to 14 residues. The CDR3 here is CSARLAGENNEQFF. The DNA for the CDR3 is TGCAGTGCTAGGTTGGCAGGGGAGAACAATGAGCAGTTCTTC.

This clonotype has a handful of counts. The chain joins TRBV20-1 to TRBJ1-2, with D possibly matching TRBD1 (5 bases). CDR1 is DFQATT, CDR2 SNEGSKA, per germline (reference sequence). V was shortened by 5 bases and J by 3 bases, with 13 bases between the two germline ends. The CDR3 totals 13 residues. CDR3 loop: CSAYAGLDYGYTF. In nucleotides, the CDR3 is TGCAGTGCTTATGCAGGGTTGGACTATGGCTACACCTTC.

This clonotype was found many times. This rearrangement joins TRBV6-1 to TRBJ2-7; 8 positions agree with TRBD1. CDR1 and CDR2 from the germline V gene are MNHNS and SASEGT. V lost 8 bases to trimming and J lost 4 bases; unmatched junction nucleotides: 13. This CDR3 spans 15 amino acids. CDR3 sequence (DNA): TGTGCCAGCGCATTGTACCAGGGGGCTGGGTACGAGCAGTACTTC. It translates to CASALYQGAGYEQYF.

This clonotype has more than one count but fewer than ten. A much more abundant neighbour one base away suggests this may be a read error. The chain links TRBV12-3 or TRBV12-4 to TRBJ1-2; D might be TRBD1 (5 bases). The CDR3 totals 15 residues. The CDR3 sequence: CASSGLGQERFGYIF. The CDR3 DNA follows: TGTGCCAGCAGTGGGCTGGGGCAGGAAAGGTTTGGCTACATCTTC.

The CDR3 region has the DNA TGTGCCAGCAGCCAAGATCTGTCGGCCTACTATGGCTACACCTTC. Protein: CASSQDLSAYYGYTF. This rearrangement joins TRBV3-1 to TRBJ1-2; no clear D. This CDR3 has 15 residues. Deletions cut 0 bases from V and 3 bases from J, with 11 bases between. Germline loops: CDR1 LGHDT, CDR2 YNNKEL (reference sequence).

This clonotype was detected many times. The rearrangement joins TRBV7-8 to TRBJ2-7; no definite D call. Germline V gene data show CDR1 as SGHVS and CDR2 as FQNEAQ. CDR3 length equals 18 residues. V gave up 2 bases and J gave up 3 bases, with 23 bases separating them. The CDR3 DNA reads TGTGCCAGCAGCTTACCTTCCGTGGATTGGAGATCGGGCTACGAGCAGTACTTC. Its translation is CASSLPSVDWRSGYEQYF.

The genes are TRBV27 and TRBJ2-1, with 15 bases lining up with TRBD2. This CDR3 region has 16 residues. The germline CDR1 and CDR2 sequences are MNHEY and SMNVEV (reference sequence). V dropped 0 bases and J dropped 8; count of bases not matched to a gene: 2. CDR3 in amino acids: CASSLSGLAGGHEQFF. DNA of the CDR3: TGTGCCAGCAGTTTATCCGGACTAGCGGGAGGGCATGAGCAGTTCTTC.

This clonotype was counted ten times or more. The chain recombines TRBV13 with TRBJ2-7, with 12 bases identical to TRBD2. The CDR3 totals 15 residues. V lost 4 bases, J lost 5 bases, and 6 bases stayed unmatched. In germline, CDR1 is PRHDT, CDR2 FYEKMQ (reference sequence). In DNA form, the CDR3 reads TGTGCCAGCAGCTCTAGCGGGAGGGTAGGGGACGAGCAGTACTTC. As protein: CASSSSGRVGDEQYF.

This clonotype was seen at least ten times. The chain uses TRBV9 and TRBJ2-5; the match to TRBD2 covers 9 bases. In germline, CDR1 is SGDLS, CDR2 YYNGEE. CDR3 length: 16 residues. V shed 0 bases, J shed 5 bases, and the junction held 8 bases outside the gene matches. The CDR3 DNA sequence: TGTGCCAGCAGCGTAGGCGGGAGGGTCGGTTGGGAGACCCAGTACTTC. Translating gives CASSVGGRVGWETQYF.

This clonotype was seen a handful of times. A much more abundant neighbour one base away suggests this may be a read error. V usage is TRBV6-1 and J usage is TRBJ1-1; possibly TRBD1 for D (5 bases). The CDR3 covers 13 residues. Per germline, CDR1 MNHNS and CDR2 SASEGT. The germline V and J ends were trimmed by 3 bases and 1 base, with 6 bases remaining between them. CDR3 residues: CASSDTGNTEAFF. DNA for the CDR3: TGTGCCAGCAGTGATACAGGGAACACTGAAGCTTTCTTT.

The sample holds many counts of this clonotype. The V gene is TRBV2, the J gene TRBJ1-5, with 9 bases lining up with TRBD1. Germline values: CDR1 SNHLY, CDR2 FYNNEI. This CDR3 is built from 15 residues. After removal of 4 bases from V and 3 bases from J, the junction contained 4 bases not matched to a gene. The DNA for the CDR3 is TGTGCCAGCAGTGTGACAGGGGGATTCAATCAGCCCCAGCATTTT. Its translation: CASSVTGGFNQPQHF.

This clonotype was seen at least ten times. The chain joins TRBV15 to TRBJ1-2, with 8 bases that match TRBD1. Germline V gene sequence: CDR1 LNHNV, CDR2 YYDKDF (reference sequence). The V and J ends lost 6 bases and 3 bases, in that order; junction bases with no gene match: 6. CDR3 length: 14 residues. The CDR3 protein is CATRSTGQDYGYTF. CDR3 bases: TGTGCCACCAGATCCACGGGACAGGACTATGGCTACACCTTC.

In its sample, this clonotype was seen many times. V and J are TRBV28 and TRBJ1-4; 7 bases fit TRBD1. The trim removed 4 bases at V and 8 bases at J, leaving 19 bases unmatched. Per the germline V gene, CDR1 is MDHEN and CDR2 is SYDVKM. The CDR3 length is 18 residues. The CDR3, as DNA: TGTGCCAGCAGTTCACCGGACAGGCGGAGCTTTAAAGTCGAAAAACTGTTTTTT. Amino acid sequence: CASSSPDRRSFKVEKLFF. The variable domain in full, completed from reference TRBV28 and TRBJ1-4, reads DVKVTQSSRYLVKRTGEKVFLECVQDMDHENMFWYRQDPGLGLRLIYFSYDVKMKEKGDIPEGYSVSREKKERFSLILESASTNQTSMYLCASSSPDRRSFKVEKLFFGSGTQLSVL.

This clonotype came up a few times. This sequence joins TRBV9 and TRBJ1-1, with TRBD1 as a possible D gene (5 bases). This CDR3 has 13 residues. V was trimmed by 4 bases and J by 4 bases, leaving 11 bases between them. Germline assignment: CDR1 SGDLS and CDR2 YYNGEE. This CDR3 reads CASSTGDFTEAFF. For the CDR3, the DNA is TGTGCCAGCAGCACAGGCGATTTCACTGAAGCTTTCTTT.

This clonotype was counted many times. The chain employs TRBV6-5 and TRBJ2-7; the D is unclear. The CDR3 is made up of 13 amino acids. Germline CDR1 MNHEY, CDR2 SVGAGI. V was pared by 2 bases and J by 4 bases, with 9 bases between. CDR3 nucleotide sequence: TGTGCCAGCAGTTACGAGTCGTTATACGAGCAGTACTTC. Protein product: CASSYESLYEQYF.

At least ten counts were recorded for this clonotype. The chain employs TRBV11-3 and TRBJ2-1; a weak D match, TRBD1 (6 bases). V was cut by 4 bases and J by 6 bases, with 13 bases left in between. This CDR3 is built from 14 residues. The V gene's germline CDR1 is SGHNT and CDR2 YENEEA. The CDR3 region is CASSSRRDTNEQFF. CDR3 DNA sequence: TGTGCCAGCAGCTCCCGCCGGGACACCAATGAGCAGTTCTTC.

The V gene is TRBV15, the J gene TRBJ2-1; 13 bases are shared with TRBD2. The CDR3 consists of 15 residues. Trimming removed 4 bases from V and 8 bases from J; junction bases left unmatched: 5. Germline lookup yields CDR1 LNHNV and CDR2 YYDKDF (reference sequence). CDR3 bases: TGTGCCACCAGCATACGGACTAGCGGGAGCGATGAGCAGTTCTTC. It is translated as CATSIRTSGSDEQFF.

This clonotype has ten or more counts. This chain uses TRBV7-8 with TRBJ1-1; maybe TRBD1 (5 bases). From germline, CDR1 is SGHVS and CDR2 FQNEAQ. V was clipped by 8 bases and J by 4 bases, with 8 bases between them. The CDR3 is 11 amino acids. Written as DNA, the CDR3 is TGTGCCAGCTGGGGGGGCACTGAAGCTTTCTTT. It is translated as CASWGGTEAFF.

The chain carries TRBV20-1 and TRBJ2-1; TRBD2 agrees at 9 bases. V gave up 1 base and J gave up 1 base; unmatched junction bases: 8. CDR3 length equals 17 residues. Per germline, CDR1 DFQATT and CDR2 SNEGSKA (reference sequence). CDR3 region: CSARARRLAVSYNEQFF. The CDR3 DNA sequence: TGCAGTGCTAGAGCCCGCAGACTAGCGGTTTCCTACAATGAGCAGTTCTTC.

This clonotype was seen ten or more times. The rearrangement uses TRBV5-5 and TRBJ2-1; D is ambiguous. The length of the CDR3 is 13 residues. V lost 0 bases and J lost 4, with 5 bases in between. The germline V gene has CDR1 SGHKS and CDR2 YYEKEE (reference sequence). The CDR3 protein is CASSLVGYNEQFF. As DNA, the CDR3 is TGTGCCAGCAGCTTGGTCGGATACAATGAGCAGTTCTTC.

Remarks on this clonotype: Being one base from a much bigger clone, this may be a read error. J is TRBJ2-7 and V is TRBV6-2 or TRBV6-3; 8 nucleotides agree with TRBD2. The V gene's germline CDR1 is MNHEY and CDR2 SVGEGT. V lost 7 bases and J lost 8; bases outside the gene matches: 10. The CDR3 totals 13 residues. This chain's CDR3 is CASKESSGRKQYF. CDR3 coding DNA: TGTGCCAGCAAAGAATCTAGCGGGCGTAAGCAGTACTTC.

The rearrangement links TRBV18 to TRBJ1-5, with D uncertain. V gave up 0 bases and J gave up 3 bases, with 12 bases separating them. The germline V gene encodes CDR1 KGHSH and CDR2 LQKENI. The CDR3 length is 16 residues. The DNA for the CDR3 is TGTGCCAGCTCACCACCGAGTCAGACCTCCAATCAGCCCCAGCATTTT. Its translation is CASSPPSQTSNQPQHF.

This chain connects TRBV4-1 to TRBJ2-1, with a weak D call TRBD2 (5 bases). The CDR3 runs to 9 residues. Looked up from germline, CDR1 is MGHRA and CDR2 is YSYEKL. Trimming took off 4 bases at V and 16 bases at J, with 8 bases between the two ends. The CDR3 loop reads CASSPAGFF. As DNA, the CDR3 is TGCGCCAGCAGCCCCGCGGGCTTCTTC.

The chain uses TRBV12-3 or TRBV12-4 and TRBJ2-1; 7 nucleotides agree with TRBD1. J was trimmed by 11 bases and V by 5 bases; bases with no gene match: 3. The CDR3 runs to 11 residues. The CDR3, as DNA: TGTGCCAGCAGTACGACAGGGCAGCAGTTCTTC. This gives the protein CASSTTGQQFF.

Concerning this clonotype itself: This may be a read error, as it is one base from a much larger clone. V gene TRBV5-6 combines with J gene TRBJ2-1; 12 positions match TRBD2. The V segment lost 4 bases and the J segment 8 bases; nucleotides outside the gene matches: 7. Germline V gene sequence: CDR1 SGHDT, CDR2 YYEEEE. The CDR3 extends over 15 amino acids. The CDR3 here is CASSLAGGTRDEQFF. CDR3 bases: TGTGCCAGCAGCCTAGCGGGAGGGACTAGGGATGAGCAGTTCTTC.

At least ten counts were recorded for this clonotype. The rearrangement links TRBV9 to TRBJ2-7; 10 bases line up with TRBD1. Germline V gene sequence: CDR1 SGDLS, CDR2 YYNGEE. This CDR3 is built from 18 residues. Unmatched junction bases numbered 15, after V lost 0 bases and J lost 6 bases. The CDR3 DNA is TGTGCCAGCAGCGTAGAGGATGGGACGGGACAGGGGTGGACCGAGCAGTACTTC. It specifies CASSVEDGTGQGWTEQYF.

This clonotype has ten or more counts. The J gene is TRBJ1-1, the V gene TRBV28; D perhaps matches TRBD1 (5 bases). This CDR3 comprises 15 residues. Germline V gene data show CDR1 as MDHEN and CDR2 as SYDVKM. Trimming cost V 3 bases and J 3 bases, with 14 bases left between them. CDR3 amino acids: CASSFLIGADTEAFF. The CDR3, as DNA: TGTGCCAGCAGTTTTCTTATAGGGGCAGACACTGAAGCTTTCTTT.